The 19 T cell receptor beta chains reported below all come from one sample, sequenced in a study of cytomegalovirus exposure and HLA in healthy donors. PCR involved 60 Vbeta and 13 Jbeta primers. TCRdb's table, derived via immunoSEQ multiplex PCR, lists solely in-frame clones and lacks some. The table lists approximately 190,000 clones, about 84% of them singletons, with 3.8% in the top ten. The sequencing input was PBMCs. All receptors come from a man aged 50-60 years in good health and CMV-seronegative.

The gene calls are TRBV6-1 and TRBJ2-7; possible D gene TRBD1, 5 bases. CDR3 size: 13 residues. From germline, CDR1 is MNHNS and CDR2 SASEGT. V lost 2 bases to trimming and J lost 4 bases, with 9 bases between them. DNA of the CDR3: TGTGCCAGCAGTGAAAGGGGTTGGTACGAGCAGTACTTC. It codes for CASSERGWYEQYF.

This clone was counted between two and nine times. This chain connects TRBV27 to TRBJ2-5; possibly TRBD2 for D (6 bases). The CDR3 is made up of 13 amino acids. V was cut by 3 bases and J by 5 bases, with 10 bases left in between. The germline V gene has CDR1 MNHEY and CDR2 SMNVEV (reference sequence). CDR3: CASSFAGRETQYF. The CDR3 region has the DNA TGTGCCAGCAGTTTTGCAGGGAGGGAGACCCAGTACTTC.

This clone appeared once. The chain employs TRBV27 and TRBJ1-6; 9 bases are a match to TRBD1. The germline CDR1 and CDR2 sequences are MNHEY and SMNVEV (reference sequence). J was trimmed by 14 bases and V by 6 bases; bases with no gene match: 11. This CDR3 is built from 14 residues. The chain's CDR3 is CASRGTGPILSLHF. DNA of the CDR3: TGTGCCAGCAGGGGGACAGGGCCAATTTTATCCCTCCACTTT.

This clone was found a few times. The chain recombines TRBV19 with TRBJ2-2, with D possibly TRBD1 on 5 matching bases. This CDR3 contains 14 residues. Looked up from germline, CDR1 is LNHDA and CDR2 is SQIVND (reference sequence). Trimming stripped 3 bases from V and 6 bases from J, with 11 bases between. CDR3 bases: TGTGCCAGTAGTATGTCCAGGGCGGCCGGGGAGCTGTTTTTT. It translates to CASSMSRAAGELFF.

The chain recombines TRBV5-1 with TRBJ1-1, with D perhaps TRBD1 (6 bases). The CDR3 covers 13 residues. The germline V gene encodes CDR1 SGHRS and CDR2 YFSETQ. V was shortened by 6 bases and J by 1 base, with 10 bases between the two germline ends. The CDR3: CASNPGENTEAFF. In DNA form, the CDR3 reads TGCGCCAGCAATCCAGGGGAGAACACTGAAGCTTTCTTT.

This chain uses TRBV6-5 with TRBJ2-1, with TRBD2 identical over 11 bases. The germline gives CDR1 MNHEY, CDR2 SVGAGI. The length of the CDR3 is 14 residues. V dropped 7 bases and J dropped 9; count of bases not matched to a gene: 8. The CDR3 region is CASKIALAGGEQFF. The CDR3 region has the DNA TGTGCCAGCAAAATCGCCCTAGCGGGGGGTGAGCAGTTCTTC.

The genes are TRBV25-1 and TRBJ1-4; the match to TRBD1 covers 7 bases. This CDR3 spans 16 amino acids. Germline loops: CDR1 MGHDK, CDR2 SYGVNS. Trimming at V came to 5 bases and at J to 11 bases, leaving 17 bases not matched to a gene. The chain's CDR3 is CASSLSTGPRRLKLFF. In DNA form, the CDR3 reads TGTGCCAGCAGTTTGTCGACAGGGCCCCGGAGATTGAAACTGTTTTTT.

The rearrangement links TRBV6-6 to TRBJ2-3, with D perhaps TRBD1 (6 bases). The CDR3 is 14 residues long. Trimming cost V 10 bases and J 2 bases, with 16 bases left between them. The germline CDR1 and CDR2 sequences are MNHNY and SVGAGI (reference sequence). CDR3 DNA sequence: TGTGCCACCGTGCAGGGGTTCTACACAGATACGCAGTATTTT. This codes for CATVQGFYTDTQYF.

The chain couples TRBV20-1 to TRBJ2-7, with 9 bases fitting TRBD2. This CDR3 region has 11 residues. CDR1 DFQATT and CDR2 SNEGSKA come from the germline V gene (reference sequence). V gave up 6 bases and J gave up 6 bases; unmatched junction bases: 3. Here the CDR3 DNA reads TGCAGTGCGGCAGCGGGGGGCGAGCAGTACTTC. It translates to CSAAAGGEQYF.

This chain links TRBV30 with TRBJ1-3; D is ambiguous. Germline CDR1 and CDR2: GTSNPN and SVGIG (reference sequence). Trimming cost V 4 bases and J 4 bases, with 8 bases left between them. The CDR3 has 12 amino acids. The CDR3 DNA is TGTGCCTGGAACCGCGCGGGAAACACCATATATTTT. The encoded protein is CAWNRAGNTIYF. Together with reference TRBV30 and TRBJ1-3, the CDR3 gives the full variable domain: SQTIHQWPATLVQPVGSPLSLECTVEGTSNPNLYWYRQAAGRGLQLLFYSVGIGQISSEVPQNLSASRPQDRQFILSSKKLLLSDSGFYLCAWNRAGNTIYFGEGSWLTVV.

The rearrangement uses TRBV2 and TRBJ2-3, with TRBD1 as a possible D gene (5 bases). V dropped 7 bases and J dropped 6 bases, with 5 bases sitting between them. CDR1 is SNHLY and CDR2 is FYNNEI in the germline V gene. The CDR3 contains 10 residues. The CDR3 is CASTGDTQYF. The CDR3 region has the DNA TGTGCCAGCACAGGGGATACGCAGTATTTT.

The DNA for the CDR3 is TGTGCCAGCAGCCATGCCTGGAGGAGCTCTGGAAACACCATATATTTT. Encoded protein: CASSHAWRSSGNTIYF. The chain joins TRBV5-6 to TRBJ1-3; D is ambiguous. The CDR3 spans 16 residues. Germline assignment: CDR1 SGHDT and CDR2 YYEEEE. V lost 4 bases and J 0 bases, leaving 14 bases between the germline ends.

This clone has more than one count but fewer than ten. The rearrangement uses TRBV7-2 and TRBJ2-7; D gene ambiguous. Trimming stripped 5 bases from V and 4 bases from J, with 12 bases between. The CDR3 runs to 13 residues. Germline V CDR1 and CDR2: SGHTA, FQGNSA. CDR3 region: CASSAVLIYEQYF. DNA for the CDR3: TGTGCCAGCAGCGCAGTGTTAATATACGAGCAGTACTTC.

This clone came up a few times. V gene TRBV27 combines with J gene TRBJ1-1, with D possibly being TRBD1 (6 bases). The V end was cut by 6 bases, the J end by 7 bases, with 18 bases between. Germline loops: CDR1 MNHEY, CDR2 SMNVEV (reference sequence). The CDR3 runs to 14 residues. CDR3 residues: CASRGGRGISEAFF. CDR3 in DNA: TGTGCCAGCAGGGGGGGGCGTGGGATCAGTGAAGCTTTCTTT.

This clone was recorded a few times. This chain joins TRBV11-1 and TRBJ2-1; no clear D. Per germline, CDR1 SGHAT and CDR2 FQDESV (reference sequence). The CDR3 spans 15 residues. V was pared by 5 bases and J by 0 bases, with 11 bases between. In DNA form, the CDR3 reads TGTGCCAGCAGCGCCTTCAGAAGCTCCTACAATGAGCAGTTCTTC. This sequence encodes CASSAFRSSYNEQFF.

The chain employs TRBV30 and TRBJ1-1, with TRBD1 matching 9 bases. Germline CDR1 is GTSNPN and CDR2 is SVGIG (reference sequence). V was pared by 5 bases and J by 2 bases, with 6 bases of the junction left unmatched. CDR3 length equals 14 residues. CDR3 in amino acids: CAWDPTGGNTEAFF. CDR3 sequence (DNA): TGTGCCTGGGATCCAACAGGGGGCAACACTGAAGCTTTCTTT.

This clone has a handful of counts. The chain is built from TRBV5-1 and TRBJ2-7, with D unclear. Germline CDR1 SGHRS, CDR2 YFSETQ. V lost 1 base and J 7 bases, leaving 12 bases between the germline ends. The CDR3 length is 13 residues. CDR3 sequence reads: CASSLTTAGEQYF. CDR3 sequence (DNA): TGCGCCAGCAGCTTGACAACTGCCGGGGAGCAGTACTTC. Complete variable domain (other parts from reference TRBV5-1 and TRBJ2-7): KAGVTQTPRYLIKTRGQQVTLSCSPISGHRSVSWYQQTPGQGLQFLFEYFSETQRNKGNFPGRFSGRQFSNSRSEMNVSTLELGDSALYLCASSLTTAGEQYFGPGTRLTVT.

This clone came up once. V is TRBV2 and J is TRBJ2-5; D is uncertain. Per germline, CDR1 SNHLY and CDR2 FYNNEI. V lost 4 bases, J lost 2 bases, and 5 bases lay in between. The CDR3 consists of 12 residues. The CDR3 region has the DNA TGTGCCAGCAGTGTACAGCAAGAGACCCAGTACTTC. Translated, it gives CASSVQQETQYF.

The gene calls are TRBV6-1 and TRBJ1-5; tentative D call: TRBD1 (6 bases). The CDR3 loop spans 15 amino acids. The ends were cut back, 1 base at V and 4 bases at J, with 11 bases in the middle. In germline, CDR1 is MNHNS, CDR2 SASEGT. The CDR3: CASSEGPGENQPQHF. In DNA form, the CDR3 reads TGTGCCAGCAGTGAAGGGCCAGGGGAAAATCAGCCCCAGCATTTT.